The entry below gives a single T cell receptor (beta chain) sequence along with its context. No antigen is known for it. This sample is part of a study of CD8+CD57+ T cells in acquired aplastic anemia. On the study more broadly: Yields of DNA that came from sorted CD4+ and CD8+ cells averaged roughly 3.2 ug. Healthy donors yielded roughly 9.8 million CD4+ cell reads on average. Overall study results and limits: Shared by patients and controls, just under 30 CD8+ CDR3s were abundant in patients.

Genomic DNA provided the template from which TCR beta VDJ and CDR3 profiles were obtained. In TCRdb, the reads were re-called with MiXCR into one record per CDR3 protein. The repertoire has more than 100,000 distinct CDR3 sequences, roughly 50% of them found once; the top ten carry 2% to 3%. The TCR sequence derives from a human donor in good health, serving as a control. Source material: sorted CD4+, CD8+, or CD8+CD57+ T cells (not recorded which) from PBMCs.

The CDR3 DNA reads TGTGCCAGCAGACCTAGCGGGGTGTTTGAGACCCAGTACTTC. Amino acid sequence: CASRPSGVFETQYF. This sequence joins TRBV7-2 and TRBJ2-5; 9 bases match TRBD2. Per germline, CDR1 SGHTA and CDR2 FQGNSA. Trimming cost V 6 bases and J 5 bases; bases outside gene matches: 7. The CDR3 sequence is 14 residues long. Variable domain in full (rest from reference TRBV7-2 and TRBJ2-5): GAGVSQSPSNKVTEKGKDVELRCDPISGHTALYWYRQSLGQGLEFLIYFQGNSAPDKSGLPSDRFSAERTGGSVSTLTIQRTQQEDSAVYLCASRPSGVFETQYFGPGTRLLVL.